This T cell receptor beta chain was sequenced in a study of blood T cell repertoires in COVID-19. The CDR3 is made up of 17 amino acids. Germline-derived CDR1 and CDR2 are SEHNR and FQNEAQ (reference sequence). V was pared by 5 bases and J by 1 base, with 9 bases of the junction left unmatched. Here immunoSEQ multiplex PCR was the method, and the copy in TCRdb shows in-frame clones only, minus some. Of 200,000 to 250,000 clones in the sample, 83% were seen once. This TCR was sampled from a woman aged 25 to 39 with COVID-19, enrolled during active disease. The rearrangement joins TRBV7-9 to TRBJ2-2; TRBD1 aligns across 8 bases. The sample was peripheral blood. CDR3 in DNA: TGTGCCAGCAGCCCGAGGAGCGGACAGGGGAACACCGGGGAGCTGTTTTTT. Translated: CASSPRSGQGNTGELFF.